Following are 12 T cell receptor beta chains from one sample sequenced in a study of blood T cell repertoires in COVID-19. Data came from immunoSEQ multiplex PCR; TCRdb stores just in-frame clones and leaves some out. The sample lists some 250,000 clones; roughly 76% were seen once. The specimen sequenced was peripheral blood. These receptors were collected from an elderly woman with COVID-19, enrolled during active disease.

This clone was detected only a few times. The V gene is TRBV2, the J gene TRBJ2-7; TRBD2 aligns across 8 bases. This CDR3 is 15 amino acids long. In germline, CDR1 is SNHLY, CDR2 FYNNEI. The V gene end was trimmed by 4 bases and the J gene end by 2 bases; junction bases not matched to a gene: 7. CDR3 nucleotide sequence: TGTGCCAGCAGTGGCATGGGACTAGGTGCCTACGAGCAGTACTTC. This gives the protein CASSGMGLGAYEQYF.

This chain connects TRBV9 to TRBJ2-2; 7 bases are a match to TRBD1. Germline trimming cut 4 bases from V and 8 bases from J; bases unmatched to any gene: 8. The CDR3 extends over 14 amino acids. CDR1 and CDR2 (germline): SGDLS, YYNGEE. The CDR3 loop is CASSQTTGLGELFF. CDR3 DNA sequence: TGTGCCAGCAGCCAAACGACAGGGCTGGGGGAGCTGTTTTTT.

This chain uses TRBV21-1 with TRBJ2-2; the D call in the table, TRBD1, was not verified against the DNA. TRBV21-1 is reported as a pseudogene. CDR3 length equals 15 residues. The CDR3: CASSKVDRNTGELFF. The CDR3 DNA reads as TGTGCCAGCAGCAAAGTCGACAGGAACACCGGGGAGCTGTTTTTT.

The CDR3 coding sequence is TGTGCCAGCAGTTTATTTAACAGCGGGAAGAAAAACGAGCAGTACTTC. This codes for CASSLFNSGKKNEQYF. This chain uses TRBV27 with TRBJ2-7; 7 bases agree with TRBD2. This CDR3 is 16 amino acids long. Germline values: CDR1 MNHEY, CDR2 SMNVEV (reference sequence). With 1 base clipped from V and 5 bases from J, the junction kept 11 bases outside the gene matches.

The rearrangement links TRBV6-2 or TRBV6-3 to TRBJ2-1, with D tentatively TRBD1 (5 bases). CDR1 is MNHEY and CDR2 is SVGEGT in the germline V gene. This CDR3 has 14 residues. Trimming removed 4 bases at V and 1 base at J, with 8 bases between. The CDR3 DNA sequence: TGTGCCAGCAGTTGGGGCGGATCCTACAATGAGCAGTTCTTC. Translation: CASSWGGSYNEQFF.

The chain joins TRBV6-6 to TRBJ1-1; 9 nucleotides line up with TRBD1. Trimming removed 7 bases from V and 4 bases from J; junction bases left unmatched: 7. The germline V gene has CDR1 MNHNY and CDR2 SVGAGI (reference sequence). The CDR3 covers 14 residues. CDR3 in amino acids: CASNLQGASTEAFF. The CDR3 DNA reads TGTGCCAGCAACCTACAGGGGGCAAGCACTGAAGCTTTCTTT.

The rearrangement links TRBV29-1 to TRBJ2-7; D perhaps matches TRBD1 (6 bases). V was clipped by 6 bases and J by 8 bases, with 14 bases between them. Germline V CDR1 and CDR2: SQVTM, ANQGSEA. This CDR3 has 11 residues. The CDR3 loop reads CSVYLQGQQYF. The CDR3 coding sequence is TGCAGCGTGTACTTACAGGGCCAGCAGTACTTC.

This clone was seen only once. The chain carries TRBV7-2 and TRBJ1-5, with a possible D match to TRBD1 (5 bases). Per germline, CDR1 SGHTA and CDR2 FQGNSA. The CDR3 is 13 residues long. The V end lost 2 bases, the J end lost 7 bases, and 9 bases lay between the germline ends. DNA for the CDR3: TGTGCCAGCAGCTTAAGGAGGGACCAGCCCCAGCATTTT. Its translation is CASSLRRDQPQHF.

The chain joins TRBV18 to TRBJ2-7, with 7 bases identical to TRBD2. Germline V CDR1 and CDR2: KGHSH, LQKENI. V lost 5 bases and J lost 5; bases outside the gene matches: 9. The CDR3 covers 14 residues. CDR3 residues: CASSTASGVDEQYF. The CDR3 region has the DNA TGTGCCAGCTCAACGGCTAGCGGTGTCGACGAGCAGTACTTC.

V usage is TRBV3-1 (or the pseudogene TRBV3-2) and J usage is TRBJ1-1; D is perhaps TRBD1 (5 bases). Germline loops: CDR1 LGHDT, CDR2 YNNKEL (reference sequence). V was clipped by 5 bases and J by 2 bases, with 18 bases between them. The CDR3 runs 16 residues. Here the CDR3 DNA reads TGTGCCAGCAGCGTAAGAGGTGGGCAGGGCAACACTGAAGCTTTCTTT. Encoded protein: CASSVRGGQGNTEAFF.

This sequence joins TRBV19 and TRBJ1-1; the D is unclear. The CDR3 totals 16 residues. From germline, CDR1 is LNHDA and CDR2 SQIVND (reference sequence). V lost 2 bases and J lost 0, with 13 bases in between. The CDR3 sequence: CASSIRQASVNTEAFF. CDR3 DNA sequence: TGTGCCAGTAGTATACGCCAGGCTTCGGTGAACACTGAAGCTTTCTTT.

In this sample, this clone turned up many times. This chain joins TRBV6-2 or TRBV6-3 and TRBJ1-5, with 9 bases that match TRBD1. The V gene's germline CDR1 is MNHEY and CDR2 SVGEGT. With 2 bases clipped from V and 5 bases from J, the junction kept 7 bases outside the gene matches. CDR3 length equals 16 residues. CDR3 bases: TGTGCCAGCAGTTACGGTCCGGGACAGGGTCATCAGCCCCAGCATTTT. Protein sequence: CASSYGPGQGHQPQHF.